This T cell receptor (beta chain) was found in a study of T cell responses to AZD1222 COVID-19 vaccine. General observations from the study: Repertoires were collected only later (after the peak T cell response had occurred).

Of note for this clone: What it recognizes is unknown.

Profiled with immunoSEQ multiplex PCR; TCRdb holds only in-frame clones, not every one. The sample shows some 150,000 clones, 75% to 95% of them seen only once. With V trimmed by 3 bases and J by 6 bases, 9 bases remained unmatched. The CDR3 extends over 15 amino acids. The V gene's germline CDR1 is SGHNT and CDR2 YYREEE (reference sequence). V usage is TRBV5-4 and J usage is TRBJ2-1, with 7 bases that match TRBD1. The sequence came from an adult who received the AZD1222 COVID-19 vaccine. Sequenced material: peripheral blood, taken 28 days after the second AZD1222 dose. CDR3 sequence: CASSSTGVLSNEQFF. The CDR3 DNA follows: TGTGCCAGCAGCTCTACAGGGGTTCTGAGCAATGAGCAGTTCTTC.